This T cell receptor beta chain was obtained from a study of human T cells and chemical hapten exposure. Study-level background: Small pooled library volume differences chiefly drove per-sample TCR yield variation.

As concerns this clonotype: Its antigen is currently unknown.

Regarding the study as a whole: TCRs exceeding a frequency of 1 in 1000 stayed unchanged under DPC sensitization.

Stated time point: healthy volunteer bleed at 2 weeks. Unfractionated whole blood was the source of the extracted total RNA. As originally analysed: Counting gave a median of around 100,000 TCRs per sample, with values ranging from 23,224 to 690,600. Each CDR3 protein gets one entry after TCRdb re-called the RACE reads with MiXCR. TCRdb's processing, not the study's, gives the V and J calls here. The sample has 130,000 or so distinct CDR3 sequences; approximately 8.3% are singletons. CDR3 size: 16 residues. Sequencing used whole blood. The gene calls are TRBV21-1 and TRBJ1-1; the D call in the table, TRBD1, was not verified against the DNA. TRBV21-1 is deemed a pseudogene. The TCR sequence derives from a male donor in good health. Some clones in this sample may be carry-over from other donors' samples. The CDR3 DNA sequence: TGTGCCAGCAGCAAAGGTCACAGGGCGGAGGGCACTGAAGCTTTCTTT. It codes for CASSKGHRAEGTEAFF.